This T cell receptor (beta chain) appears in the sequencing data of a study of Ad26.COV2.S vaccination and SARS-CoV-2 variants. The treatment denotes: around 19 received Ad26.COV2.S at low or high dose, single or two shots; about five received placebo; per-sample allocation not given. Samples came from day 63 after the first vaccine or placebo injection. Judged by abundance, this clone is medium-sized. Some clones are missing from TCRdb's copy, which holds only in-frame ones; the method was immunoSEQ multiplex PCR. The sample has a few hundred thousand clones, more than 80% seen once; the top ten hold 12%. The CDR3 is 12 amino acids. The germline V and J ends were trimmed by 5 bases and 4 bases, with 9 bases remaining between them. Germline CDR1 SEHNR, CDR2 FQNEAQ (reference sequence).

The sequencing used peripheral blood, collected in a trial of Ad26.COV2.S vaccine versus placebo. The source of this sequence is a person aged 18-60 years who received the Ad26.COV2.S COVID-19 vaccine or a placebo. The chain uses TRBV7-9 and TRBJ2-7; D gene ambiguous. CDR3 nucleotides: TGTGCCAGCAGCCCCATGGGGTACGAGCAGTACTTC. Encoded protein: CASSPMGYEQYF.